This T cell receptor beta chain was retrieved from a study of siplizumab effects on memory and regulatory T cells. Regarding the study as a whole: Naive T cells were seen as more diverse than memory cells and as major alloresponse contributors. The Treg-derived share of mappable alloreactive CD4+ clones averaged roughly 64% with siplizumab and approximately 27% in controls. Proliferating siplizumab-cultured Tregs lacked confirmed suppressive function.

The CDR3 is 15 residues long. Germline-derived CDR1 and CDR2 are SGHRS and YFSETQ. The ends were cut back, 4 bases at V and 0 bases at J, with 11 bases in the middle. Assays were performed on 80,000 to 100,000 TCR templates per sample. Clones were sequenced by immunoSEQ multiplex PCR, and TCRdb holds only the in-frame ones, with some missing. The sample shows 62,000 or so clones, around 78% of them seen only once. Worth noting for this clone: Its antigen is not known.

Sequences were obtained from memory CD4+ T cells sorted from blood. This clonotype was obtained from a human donor in good health. V is TRBV5-1 and J is TRBJ1-3; no definite D call. CDR3 bases: TGCGCCAGCAGCCTAGACCGTCCCTCTGGAAACACCATATATTTT. Translating it yields CASSLDRPSGNTIYF.